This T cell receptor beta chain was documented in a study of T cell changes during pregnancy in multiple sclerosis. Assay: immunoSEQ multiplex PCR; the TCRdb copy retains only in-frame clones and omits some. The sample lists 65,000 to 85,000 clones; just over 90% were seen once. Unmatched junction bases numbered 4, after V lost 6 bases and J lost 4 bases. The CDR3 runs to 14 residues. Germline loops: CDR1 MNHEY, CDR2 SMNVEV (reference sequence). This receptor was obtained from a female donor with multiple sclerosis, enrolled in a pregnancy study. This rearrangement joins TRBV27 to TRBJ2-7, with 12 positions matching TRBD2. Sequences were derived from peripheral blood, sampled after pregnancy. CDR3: CASRPLAGGYEQYF. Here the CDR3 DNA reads TGTGCCAGCAGGCCTCTAGCGGGAGGGTACGAGCAGTACTTC.